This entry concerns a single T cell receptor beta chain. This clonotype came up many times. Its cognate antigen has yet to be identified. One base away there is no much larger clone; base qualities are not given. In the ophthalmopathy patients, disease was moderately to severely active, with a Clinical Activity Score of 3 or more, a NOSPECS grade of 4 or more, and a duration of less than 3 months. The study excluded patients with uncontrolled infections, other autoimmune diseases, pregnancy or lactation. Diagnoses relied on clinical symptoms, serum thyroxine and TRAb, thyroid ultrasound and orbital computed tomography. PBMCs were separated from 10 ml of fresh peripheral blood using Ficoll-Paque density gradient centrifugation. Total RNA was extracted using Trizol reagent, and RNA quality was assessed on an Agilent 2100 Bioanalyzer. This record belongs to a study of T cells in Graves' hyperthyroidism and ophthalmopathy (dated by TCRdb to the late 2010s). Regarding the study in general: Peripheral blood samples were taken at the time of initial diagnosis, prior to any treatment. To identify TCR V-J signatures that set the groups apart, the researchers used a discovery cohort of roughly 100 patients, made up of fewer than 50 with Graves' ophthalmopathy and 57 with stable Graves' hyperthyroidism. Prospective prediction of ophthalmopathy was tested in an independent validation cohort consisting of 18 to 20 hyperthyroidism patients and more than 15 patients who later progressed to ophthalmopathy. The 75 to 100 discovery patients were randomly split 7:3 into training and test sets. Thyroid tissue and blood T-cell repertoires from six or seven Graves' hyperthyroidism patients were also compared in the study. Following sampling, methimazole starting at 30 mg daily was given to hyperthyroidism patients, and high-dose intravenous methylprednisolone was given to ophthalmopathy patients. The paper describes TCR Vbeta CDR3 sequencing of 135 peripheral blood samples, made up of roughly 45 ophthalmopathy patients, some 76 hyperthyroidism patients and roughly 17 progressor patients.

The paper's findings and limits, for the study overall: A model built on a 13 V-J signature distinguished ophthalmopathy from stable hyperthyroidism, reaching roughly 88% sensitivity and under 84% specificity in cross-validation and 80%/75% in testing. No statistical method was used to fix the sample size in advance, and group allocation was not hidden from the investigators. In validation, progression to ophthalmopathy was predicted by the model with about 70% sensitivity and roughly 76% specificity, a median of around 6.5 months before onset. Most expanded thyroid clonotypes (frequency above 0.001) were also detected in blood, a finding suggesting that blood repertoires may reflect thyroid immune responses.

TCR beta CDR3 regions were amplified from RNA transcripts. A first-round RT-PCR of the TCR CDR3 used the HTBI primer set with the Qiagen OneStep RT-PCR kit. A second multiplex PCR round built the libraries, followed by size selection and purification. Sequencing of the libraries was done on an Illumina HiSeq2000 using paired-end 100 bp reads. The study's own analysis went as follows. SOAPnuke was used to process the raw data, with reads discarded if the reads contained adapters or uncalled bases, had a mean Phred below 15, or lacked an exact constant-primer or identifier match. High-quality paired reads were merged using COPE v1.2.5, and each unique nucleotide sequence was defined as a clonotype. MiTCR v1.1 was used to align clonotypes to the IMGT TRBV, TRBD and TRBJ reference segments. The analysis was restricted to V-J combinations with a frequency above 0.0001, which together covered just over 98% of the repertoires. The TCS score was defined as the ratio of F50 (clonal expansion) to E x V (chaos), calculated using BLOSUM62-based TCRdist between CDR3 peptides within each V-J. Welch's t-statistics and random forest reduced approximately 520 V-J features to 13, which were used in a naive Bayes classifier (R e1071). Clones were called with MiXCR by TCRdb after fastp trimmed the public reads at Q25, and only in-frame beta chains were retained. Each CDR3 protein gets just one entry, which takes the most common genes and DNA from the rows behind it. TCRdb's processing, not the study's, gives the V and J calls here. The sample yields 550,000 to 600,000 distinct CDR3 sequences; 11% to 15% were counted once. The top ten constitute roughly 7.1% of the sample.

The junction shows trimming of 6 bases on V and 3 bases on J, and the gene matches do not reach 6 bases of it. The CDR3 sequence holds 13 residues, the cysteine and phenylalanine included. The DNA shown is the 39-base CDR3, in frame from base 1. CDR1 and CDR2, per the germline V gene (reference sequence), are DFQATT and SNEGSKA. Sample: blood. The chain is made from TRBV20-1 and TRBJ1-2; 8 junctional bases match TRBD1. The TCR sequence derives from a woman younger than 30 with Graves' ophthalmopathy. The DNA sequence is TGCAGTGCCGGGACAGGTCGGGACTATGGCTACACCTTC. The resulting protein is CSAGTGRDYGYTF.